This record looks at one T cell receptor (beta chain) sequence and its context. This record belongs to a study of blood T cell repertoires in COVID-19. Study as a whole: The United States, Italy and Spain provided the acute and convalescent COVID-19 samples.

Living in 24 US areas, the participants were between 18 and 89 years of age. Membership in each cohort depended on participant-reported clinical history. V was clipped by 5 bases and J by 4 bases, with 14 bases between them. The germline V gene encodes CDR1 SGHVS and CDR2 FQNEAQ. CDR3 length: 14 residues. Here immunoSEQ multiplex PCR was the method, and the copy in TCRdb shows in-frame clones only, minus some. The sample holds 150,000 to 200,000 clones, around 76% seen once. The clonotype was recovered from a woman in her fifties or sixties with acute COVID-19. The chain has TRBV7-8 and TRBJ2-5; D is perhaps TRBD2 (6 bases). Material: PBMCs or T cells enriched from blood (not recorded which). CDR3 sequence (DNA): TGTGCCAGCAGCCTTGGGACTCTAGGAGAGACCCAGTACTTC. This sequence encodes CASSLGTLGETQYF.